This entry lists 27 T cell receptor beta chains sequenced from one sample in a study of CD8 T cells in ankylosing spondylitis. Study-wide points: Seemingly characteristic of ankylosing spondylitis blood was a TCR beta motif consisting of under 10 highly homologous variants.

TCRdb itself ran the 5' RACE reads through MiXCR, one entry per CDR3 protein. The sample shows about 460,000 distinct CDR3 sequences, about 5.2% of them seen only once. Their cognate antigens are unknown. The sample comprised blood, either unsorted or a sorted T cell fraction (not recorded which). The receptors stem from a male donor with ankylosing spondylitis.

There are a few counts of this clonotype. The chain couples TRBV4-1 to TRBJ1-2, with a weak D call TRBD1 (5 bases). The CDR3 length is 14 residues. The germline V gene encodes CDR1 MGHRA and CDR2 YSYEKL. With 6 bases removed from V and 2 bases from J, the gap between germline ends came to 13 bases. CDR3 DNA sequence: TGCGCCAGCAGACCGACAGCTACGAACTATGGCTACACCTTC. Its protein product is CASRPTATNYGYTF.

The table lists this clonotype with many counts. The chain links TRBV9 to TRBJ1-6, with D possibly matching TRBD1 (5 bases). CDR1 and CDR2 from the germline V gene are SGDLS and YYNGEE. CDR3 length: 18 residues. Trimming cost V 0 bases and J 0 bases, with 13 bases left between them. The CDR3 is CASSVEAWGGSYNSPLHF. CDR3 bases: TGTGCCAGCAGCGTAGAGGCCTGGGGCGGCTCCTATAATTCACCCCTCCACTTT.

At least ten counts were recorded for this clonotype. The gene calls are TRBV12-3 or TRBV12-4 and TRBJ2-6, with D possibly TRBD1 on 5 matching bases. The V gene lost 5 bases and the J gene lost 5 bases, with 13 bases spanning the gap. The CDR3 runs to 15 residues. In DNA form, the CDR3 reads TGTGCCAGCAGTCCCCGGACAACTAGGGCCAACGTCCTGACTTTC. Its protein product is CASSPRTTRANVLTF.

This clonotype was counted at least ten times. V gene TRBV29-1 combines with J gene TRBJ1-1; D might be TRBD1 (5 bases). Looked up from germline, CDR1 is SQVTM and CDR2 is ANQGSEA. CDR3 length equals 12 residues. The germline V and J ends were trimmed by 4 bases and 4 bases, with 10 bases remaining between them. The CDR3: CSVARGSTEAFF. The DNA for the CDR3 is TGCAGCGTTGCAAGGGGTAGCACTGAAGCTTTCTTT.

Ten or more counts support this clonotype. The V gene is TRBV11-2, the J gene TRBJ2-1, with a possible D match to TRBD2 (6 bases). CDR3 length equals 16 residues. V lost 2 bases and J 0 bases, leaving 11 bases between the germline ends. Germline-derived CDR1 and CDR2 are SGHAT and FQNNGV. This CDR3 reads CASSLITGSSYNEQFF. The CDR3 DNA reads TGTGCCAGCAGCTTAATAACCGGGAGCTCCTACAATGAGCAGTTCTTC.

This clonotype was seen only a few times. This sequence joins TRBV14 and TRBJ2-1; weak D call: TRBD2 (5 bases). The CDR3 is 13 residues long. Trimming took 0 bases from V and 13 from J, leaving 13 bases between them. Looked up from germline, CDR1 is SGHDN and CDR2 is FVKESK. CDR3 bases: TGTGCCAGCAGCCAAGATTACGGGGATGCCCAGTTCTTC. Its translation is CASSQDYGDAQFF.

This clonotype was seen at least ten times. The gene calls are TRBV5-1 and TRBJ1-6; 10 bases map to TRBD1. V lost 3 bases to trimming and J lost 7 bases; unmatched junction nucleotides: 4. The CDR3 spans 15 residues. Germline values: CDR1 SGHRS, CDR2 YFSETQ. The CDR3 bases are TGCGCCAGCAGCTCTGGGACAGGGGCAAATTCACCCCTCCACTTT. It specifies CASSSGTGANSPLHF.

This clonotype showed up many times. Here the CDR3 reads CASSRQLHEKLFF. CDR3 nucleotide sequence: TGTGCCAGCAGTCGACAGCTTCATGAAAAACTGTTTTTT. J is TRBJ1-4 and V is TRBV28; maybe TRBD1 (5 bases). Trimming removed 5 bases from V and 6 bases from J, with 10 bases in between. Germline lookup yields CDR1 MDHEN and CDR2 SYDVKM. The length of the CDR3 is 13 residues.

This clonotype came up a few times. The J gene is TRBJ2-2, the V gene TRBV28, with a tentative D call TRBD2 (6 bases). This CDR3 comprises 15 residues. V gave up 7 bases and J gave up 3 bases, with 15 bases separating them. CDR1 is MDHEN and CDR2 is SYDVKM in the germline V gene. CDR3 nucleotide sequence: TGTGCCAGCATCCCCATTGGGGGGTACACCGGGGAGCTGTTTTTT. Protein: CASIPIGGYTGELFF.

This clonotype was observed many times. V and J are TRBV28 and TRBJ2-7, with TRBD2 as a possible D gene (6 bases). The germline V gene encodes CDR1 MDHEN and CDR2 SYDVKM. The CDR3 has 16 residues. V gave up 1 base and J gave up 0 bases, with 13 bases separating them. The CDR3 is CASSLLPSADSYEQYF. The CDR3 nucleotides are TGTGCCAGCAGTTTATTACCTAGCGCCGACTCCTACGAGCAGTACTTC.

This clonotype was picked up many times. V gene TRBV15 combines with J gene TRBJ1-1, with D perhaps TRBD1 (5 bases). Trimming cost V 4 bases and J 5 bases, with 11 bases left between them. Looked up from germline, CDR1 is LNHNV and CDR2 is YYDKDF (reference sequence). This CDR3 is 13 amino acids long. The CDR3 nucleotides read TGTGCCACCAGCACAAGGGGTTTTACTGAAGCTTTCTTT. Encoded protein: CATSTRGFTEAFF.

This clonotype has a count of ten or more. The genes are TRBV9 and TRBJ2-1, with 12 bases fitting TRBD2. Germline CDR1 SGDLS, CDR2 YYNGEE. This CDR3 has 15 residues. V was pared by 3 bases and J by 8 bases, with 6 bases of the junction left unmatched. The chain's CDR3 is CASSALAGGPYEQFF. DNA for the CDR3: TGTGCCAGCAGCGCGCTAGCGGGAGGGCCCTATGAGCAGTTCTTC.

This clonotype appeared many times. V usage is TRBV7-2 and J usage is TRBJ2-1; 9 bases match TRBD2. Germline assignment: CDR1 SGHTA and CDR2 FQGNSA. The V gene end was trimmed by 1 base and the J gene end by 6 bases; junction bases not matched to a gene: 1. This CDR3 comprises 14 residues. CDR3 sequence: CASSLDSGGNEQFF. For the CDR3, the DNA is TGTGCCAGCAGCTTAGATAGCGGGGGCAATGAGCAGTTCTTC.

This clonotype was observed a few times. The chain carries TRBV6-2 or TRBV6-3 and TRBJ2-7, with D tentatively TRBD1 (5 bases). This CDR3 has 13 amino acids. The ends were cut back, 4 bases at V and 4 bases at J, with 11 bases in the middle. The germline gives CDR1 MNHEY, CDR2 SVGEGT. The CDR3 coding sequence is TGTGCCAGCAGTTTCCCAGGGTGGTACGAGCAGTACTTC. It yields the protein CASSFPGWYEQYF.

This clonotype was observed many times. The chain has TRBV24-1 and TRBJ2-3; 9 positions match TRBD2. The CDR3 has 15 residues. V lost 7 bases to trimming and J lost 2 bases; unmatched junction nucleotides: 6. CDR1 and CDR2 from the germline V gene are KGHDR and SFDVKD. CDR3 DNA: TGTGCCACCAGCGCGGGGGGGCGGGACACAGATACGCAGTATTTT. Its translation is CATSAGGRDTDTQYF.

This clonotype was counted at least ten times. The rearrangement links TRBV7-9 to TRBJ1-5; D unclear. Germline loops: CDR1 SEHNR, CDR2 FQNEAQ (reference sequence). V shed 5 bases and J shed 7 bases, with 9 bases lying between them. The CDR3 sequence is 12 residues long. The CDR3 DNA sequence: TGTGCCAGCAGCAAGGACGAGCAGCCCCAGCATTTT. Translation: CASSKDEQPQHF.

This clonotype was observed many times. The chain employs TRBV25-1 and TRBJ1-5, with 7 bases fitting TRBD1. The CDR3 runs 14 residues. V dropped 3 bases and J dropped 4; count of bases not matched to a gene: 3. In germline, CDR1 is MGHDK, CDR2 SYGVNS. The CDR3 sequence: CASSDRQGNQPQHF. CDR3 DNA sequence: TGTGCCAGCAGTGACAGACAGGGAAATCAGCCCCAGCATTTT.

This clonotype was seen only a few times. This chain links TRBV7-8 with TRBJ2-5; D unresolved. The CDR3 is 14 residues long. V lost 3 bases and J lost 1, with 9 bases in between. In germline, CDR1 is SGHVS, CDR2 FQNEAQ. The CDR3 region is CASSLTPAQETQYF. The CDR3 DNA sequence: TGTGCCAGCAGCTTGACCCCAGCCCAAGAGACCCAGTACTTC.

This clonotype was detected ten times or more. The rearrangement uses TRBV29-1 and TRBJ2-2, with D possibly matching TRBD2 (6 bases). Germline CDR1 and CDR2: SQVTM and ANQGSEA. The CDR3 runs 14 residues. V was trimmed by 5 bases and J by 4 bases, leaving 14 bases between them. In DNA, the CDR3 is TGCAGCGTTCAGTCCCAGGGAGGCACCGGGGAGCTGTTTTTT. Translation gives CSVQSQGGTGELFF.

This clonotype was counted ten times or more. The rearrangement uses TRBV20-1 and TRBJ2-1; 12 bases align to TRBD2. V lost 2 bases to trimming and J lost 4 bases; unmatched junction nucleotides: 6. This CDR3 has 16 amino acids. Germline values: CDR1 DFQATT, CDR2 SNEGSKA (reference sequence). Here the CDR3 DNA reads TGCAGTGCTAGACCCTCGACTAGCGGGGGATACAATGAGCAGTTCTTC. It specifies CSARPSTSGGYNEQFF.

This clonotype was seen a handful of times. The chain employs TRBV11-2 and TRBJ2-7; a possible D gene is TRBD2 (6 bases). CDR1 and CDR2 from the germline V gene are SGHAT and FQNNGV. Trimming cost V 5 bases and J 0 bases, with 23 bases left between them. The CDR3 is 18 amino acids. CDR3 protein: CASSPGGSTRLSSYEQYF. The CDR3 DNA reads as TGTGCCAGCAGCCCTGGGGGGTCAACTAGACTGAGCTCCTACGAGCAGTACTTC.

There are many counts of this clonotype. The CDR3 protein is CSARREGNTGELFF. The CDR3 coding sequence is TGCAGTGCACGGCGGGAGGGGAACACCGGGGAGCTGTTTTTT. The chain carries TRBV20-1 and TRBJ2-2, with 9 bases identical to TRBD2. The CDR3 runs 14 residues. With V trimmed by 6 bases and J by 1 base, 3 bases remained unmatched. Germline V gene data show CDR1 as DFQATT and CDR2 as SNEGSKA (reference sequence).

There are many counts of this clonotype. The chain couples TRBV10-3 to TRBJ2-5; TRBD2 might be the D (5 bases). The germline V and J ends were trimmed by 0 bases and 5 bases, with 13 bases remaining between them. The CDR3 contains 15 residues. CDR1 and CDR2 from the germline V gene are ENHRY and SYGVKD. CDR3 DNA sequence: TGTGCCATCAGTGAGTCATGGGCGGCGGGTGAGACCCAGTACTTC. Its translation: CAISESWAAGETQYF.

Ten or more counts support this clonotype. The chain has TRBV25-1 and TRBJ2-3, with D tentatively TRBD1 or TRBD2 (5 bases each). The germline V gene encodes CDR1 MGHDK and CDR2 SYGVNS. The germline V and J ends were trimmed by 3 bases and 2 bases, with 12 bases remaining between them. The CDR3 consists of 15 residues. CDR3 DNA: TGTGCCAGCAGTGACGTCGGGACCCTCACAGATACGCAGTATTTT. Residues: CASSDVGTLTDTQYF.

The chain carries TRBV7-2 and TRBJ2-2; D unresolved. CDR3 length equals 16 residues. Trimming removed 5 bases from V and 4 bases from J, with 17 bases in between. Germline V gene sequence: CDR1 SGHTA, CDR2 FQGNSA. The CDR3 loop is CASSNTGSVGTGELFF. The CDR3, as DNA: TGTGCCAGCAGCAATACCGGGTCCGTGGGCACCGGGGAGCTGTTTTTT. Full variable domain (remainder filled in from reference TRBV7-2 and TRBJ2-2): GAGVSQSPSNKVTEKGKDVELRCDPISGHTALYWYRQSLGQGLEFLIYFQGNSAPDKSGLPSDRFSAERTGGSVSTLTIQRTQQEDSAVYLCASSNTGSVGTGELFFGEGSRLTVL.

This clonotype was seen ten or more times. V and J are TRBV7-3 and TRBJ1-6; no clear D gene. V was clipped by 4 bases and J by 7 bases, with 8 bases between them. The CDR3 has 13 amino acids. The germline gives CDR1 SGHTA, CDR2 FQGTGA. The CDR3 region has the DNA TGTGCCAGCAGCTCCAGCCTCAATTCACCCCTCCACTTT. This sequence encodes CASSSSLNSPLHF.

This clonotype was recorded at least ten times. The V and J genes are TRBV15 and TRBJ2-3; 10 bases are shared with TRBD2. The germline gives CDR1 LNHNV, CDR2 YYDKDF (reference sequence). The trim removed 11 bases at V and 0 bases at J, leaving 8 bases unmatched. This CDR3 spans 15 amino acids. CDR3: CAVIAGGYSTDTQYF. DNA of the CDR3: TGTGCCGTCATAGCGGGGGGCTATAGCACAGATACGCAGTATTTT.